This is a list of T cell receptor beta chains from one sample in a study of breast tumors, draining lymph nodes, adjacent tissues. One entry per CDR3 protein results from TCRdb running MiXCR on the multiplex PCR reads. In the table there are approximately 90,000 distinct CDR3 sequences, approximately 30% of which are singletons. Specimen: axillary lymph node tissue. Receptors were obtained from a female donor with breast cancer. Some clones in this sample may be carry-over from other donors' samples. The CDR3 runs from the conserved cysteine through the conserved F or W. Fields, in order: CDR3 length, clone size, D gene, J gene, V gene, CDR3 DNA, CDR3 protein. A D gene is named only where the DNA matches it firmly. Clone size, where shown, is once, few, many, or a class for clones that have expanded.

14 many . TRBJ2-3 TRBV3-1 TGTGCCAGCAGCGACGTCACCCAAGCGAGTACGCAGTATTTT CASSDVTQASTQYF
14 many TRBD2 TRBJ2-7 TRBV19 TGTGCCAGTACTCCGCTAGCGGGCTCTAAGGAGCAGTACTTC CASTPLAGSKEQYF
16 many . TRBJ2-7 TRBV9 TGTGCCAGCAGCGTAGCGGACAGCCGCCCTCCCTACGAGCAGTACTTC CASSVADSRPPYEQYF
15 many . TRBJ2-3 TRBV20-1 TGCAGTGCTAGAGATCTCAAGCGAAGCACAGATACGCAGTATTTT CSARDLKRSTDTQYF
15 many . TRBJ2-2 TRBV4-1 TGCGCCAGCAGGGGGAAAGTAGAGTACACCGGGGAGCTGTTTTTT CASRGKVEYTGELFF
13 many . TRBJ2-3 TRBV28 TGTGCCAGCAGCCAGCGGAGCACAGATACGCAGTATTTT CASSQRSTDTQYF
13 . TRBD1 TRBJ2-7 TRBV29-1 TGCAGCGTTGAAGGCCAGGGGGCGGGCGAGCAGTACTTC CSVEGQGAGEQYF
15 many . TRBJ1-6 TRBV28 TGTGCCAGCAGGACAGCGAGCTCCTATAATTCACCCCTCCACTTT CASRTASSYNSPLHF
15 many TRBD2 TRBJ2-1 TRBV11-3 TGTGCCAGCAGCGTCTCTAGCGGGAGGTACAATGAGCAGTTCTTC CASSVSSGRYNEQFF
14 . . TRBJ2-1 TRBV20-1 TGCAGTGCTCGGGGGGCTAGCGGCTCCAATGAGCGGTTCTTC CSARGASGSNERFF
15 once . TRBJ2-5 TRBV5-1 TGCGCCAGCAGCGCGGGCGGCCGTGACCAAGAGACCCAGTACTTC CASSAGGRDQETQYF
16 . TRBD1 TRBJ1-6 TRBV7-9 TGTGCCAGCAGCTTCGAACAGGGGGCGAGTAATTCACCCCTCCACTTT CASSFEQGASNSPLHF
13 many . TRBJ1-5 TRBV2 TGTGCCAGCAGCGTGGACGGAGATCAGCCCCAGCATTTT CASSVDGDQPQHF
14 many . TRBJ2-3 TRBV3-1 TGTGCCAGCAGCCAAGGTGTTAGGGGAGATACGCAGTATTTT CASSQGVRGDTQYF
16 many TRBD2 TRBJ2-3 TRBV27 TGTGCCAGCAGTTTTTCGGGCAGCGGGATGGCAGATACGCAGTATTTT CASSFSGSGMADTQYF
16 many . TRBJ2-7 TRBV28 TGTGCCAGCCGATACACGGGACCTGGGTACTCCTACGAGCAGTACTTC CASRYTGPGYSYEQYF
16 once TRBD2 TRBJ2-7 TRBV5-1 TGCGCCAGCAGCTCCAGCGGGACTCCCTACCCCTACGAGCAGTACTTC CASSSSGTPYPYEQYF
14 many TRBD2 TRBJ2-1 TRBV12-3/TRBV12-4 TGTGCCAGCAGGCTAGCGGGAGGGCCAGGTGAGCAGTTCTTC CASRLAGGPGEQFF
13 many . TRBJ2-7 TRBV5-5 TGTGCCAGCAGCTTGGAAGGGGACTACGAGCAGTACTTC CASSLEGDYEQYF
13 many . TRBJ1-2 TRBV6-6 TGTGCCAGCAGTTATGCGGCCCGCTATGGCTACACCTTC CASSYAARYGYTF
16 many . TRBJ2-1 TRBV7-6 TGTGCCAGCAGCTTAATGGCAGGGCGAGGCTACAATGAGCAGTTCTTC CASSLMAGRGYNEQFF
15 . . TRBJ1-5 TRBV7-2 TGTGCCAGCAGCTCGGGACTAGCGGGAGGGCAGACCCAGCATTTT CASSSGLAGGQTQHF
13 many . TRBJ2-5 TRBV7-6 TGTGCCAGCAGCCCCAGACACGGAGAGACCCAGTACTTC CASSPRHGETQYF
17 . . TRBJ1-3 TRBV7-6 TGTGCCAGCAGCTTAGCGGTGAACCTTGGCTCTGGAAACTCCATATATTTT CASSLAVNLGSGNSIYF
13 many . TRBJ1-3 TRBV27 TGTGCCAGCAGTCCACGATGGGGAAACACCATATATTTT CASSPRWGNTIYF
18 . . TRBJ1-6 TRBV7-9 TGTGCCAGCAGCCGGATCACGGGGGGCTCAGCCAATAATCCACCCCTCCACTTT CASSRITGGSANNPPLHF
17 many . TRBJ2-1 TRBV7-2 TGTGCCAGCAGCCAGCGCCTAATACAGAGCTCCTACAATGAGCAGTTCTTC CASSQRLIQSSYNEQFF
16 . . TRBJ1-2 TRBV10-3 TGTGCCATCAGGACCACTGGACAGCCTACTAACTATGGCTACACCTTC CAIRTTGQPTNYGYTF
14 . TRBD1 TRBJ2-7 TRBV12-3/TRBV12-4 TGTGCCAGCAGTTCCGGGACAGGGGGCGACGGACAGTACTTC CASSSGTGGDGQYF
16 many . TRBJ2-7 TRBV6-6 TGTGCCAGCAGTTACTCGACGGCAGGGGAAGGCTACGAGCAGTACTTC CASSYSTAGEGYEQYF
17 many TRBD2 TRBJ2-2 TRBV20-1 TGCAGTGCTAGAGACCCCCGGGCGGGAGGAAACACCGGGGAGCTGTTTTTT CSARDPRAGGNTGELFF
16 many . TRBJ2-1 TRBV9 TGTGCCAGCAGCGTAGCCGGCGCGAGCTCCTACAATGAGCAGTTCTTC CASSVAGASSYNEQFF
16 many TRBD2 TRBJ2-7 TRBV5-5 TGTGCCAGCAGAATCCCACTAGCGGGAGGGCGAAACGAGCAGTACTTC CASRIPLAGGRNEQYF
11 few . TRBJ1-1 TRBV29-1 TGCAGCGTTGACAGGGGATCGGGAGCTTTCTTT CSVDRGSGAFF
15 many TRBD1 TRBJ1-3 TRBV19 TGTGCCAGTAGTATAGCCGGGACAGCTGGAAACACCATATATTTT CASSIAGTAGNTIYF
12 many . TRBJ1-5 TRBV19 TGTGCCAGTAGTCCCAATAATCAGCCCCAGCATTTT CASSPNNQPQHF
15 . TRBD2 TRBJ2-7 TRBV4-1 TGCGCCAGCAGCCAAGGGTTGAGCGGGAGATACGAGCAGTACTTC CASSQGLSGRYEQYF
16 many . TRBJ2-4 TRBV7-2 TGTGCCAGCAGCCGCCCCGGGGAGCTAGCCAAAAACATTCAGTACTTC CASSRPGELAKNIQYF
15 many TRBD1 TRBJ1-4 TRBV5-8 TGTGCCAGCAGCGCCACAGGGGAGGGGGATGAAAAACTGTTTTTT CASSATGEGDEKLFF
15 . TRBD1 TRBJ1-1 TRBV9 TGTGCCAGCAGCCCCAGGACAGGGGGCCACCCCAAAGCTTTCTTT CASSPRTGGHPKAFF
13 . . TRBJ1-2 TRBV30 TGTGCCTGGAGTGTTTTGAAGGGTACAGGCTACACCTTC CAWSVLKGTGYTF
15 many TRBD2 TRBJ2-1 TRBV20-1 TGCAGTGCTAGAGATAGAGCGGGAGTGCGACATGAGCAGTTCTTC CSARDRAGVRHEQFF
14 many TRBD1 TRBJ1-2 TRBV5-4 TGTGCCAGCAGCCACCGACAGGGAATCTATGGCTACACCTTC CASSHRQGIYGYTF